Below are 4 T cell receptor beta chains sequenced from a single sample in a study of vaccination effects on CD4 cells after COVID-19. Sequenced by immunoSEQ multiplex PCR; TCRdb stores in-frame clones only, minus some. The table records tens of thousands of clones, 72% of them present only once. Antigen-specific CD4+ T cell clonotypes were called by their expansion after viral peptide-pool culture in ViraFEST. Following 10 days of culture, CD4+ T cells were isolated. The person had PCR-confirmed SARS-CoV-2 infection between March and December 2020. For these TCRs, the target antigens are not known. This specimen was CD4+ T cells from PBMCs cultured with a peptide pool, taken before COVID-19 vaccination. The receptors were gathered from a human donor who had a prior SARS-CoV-2 infection.

J is TRBJ2-3 and V is TRBV5-1; TRBD1 matches at 8 bases. The CDR3 contains 14 residues. Germline V gives CDR1 SGHRS, CDR2 YFSETQ. V shed 4 bases and J 5 bases; nucleotides not matched to a gene: 6. DNA for the CDR3: TGCGCCAGCAGCACTAGGACAGGGAAAGATACGCAGTATTTT. It specifies CASSTRTGKDTQYF.

This clone was observed once. The rearrangement joins TRBV6-5 to TRBJ2-3; D is uncertain. This CDR3 has 15 amino acids. Trimming shortened V by 1 base and J by 5 bases, and 13 bases separated the two germline ends. CDR1 MNHEY and CDR2 SVGAGI come from the germline V gene. Here the CDR3 reads CASSYWPSQGDTQYF. The CDR3, as DNA: TGTGCCAGCAGTTACTGGCCCAGTCAAGGAGATACGCAGTATTTT.

The chain links TRBV4-3 to TRBJ1-2, with TRBD1 matching over 9 bases. Trimming took 1 base from V and 4 from J; bases not matched to a gene: 4. This CDR3 spans 15 amino acids. From germline, CDR1 is LGHNA and CDR2 YSLEER. CDR3: CASSQVLGQGYGYTF. The DNA of the CDR3 is TGCGCCAGCAGCCAAGTTTTGGGACAGGGCTATGGCTACACCTTC.

The genes are TRBV11-2 and TRBJ1-1; D may be TRBD1 (6 bases). Trimming stripped 3 bases from V and 10 bases from J, with 12 bases between. Germline lookup yields CDR1 SGHAT and CDR2 FQNNGV. The CDR3 contains 12 residues. The CDR3 is CASSLNRVGAFF. Here the CDR3 DNA reads TGTGCCAGCAGCTTGAACAGGGTAGGAGCTTTCTTT.